One sample yielded the 26 T cell receptor beta chains listed below, sequenced in a study of cytomegalovirus exposure and HLA in healthy donors. Primers included in the PCR were 60 Vbeta and 13 Jbeta primers. Assay: immunoSEQ multiplex PCR; the TCRdb copy retains only in-frame clones and omits some. The sample shows about 150,000 clones, approximately 80% of them seen only once. Sequenced sample: PBMCs. The receptors derive from a man aged 35 to 55 in good health and CMV-seronegative.

V and J are TRBV2 and TRBJ2-7; TRBD1 is a possible D gene (6 bases). The CDR3 spans 17 residues. Germline CDR1 SNHLY, CDR2 FYNNEI. V shed 5 bases and J shed 4 bases, with 24 bases lying between them. The CDR3 DNA follows: TGTGCCAGCAGTTCCCCCCAAAGGGGACACAGCTTTTACGAGCAGTACTTC. Protein sequence: CASSSPQRGHSFYEQYF.

This clone was detected only once. The CDR3 sequence is CASSLAPEPSSYNEQFF. DNA for the CDR3: TGTGCCAGCAGCTTAGCGCCCGAGCCGAGCTCCTACAATGAGCAGTTCTTC. This chain connects TRBV7-8 to TRBJ2-1; D not resolved. Germline-derived CDR1 and CDR2 are SGHVS and FQNEAQ. The CDR3 has 17 amino acids. V lost 0 bases and J 0 bases, leaving 12 bases between the germline ends.

The CDR3 loop is CVRTGPTNSPLHF. In DNA form, the CDR3 reads TGCGTCCGAACGGGTCCCACCAATTCACCCCTCCACTTT. J is TRBJ1-6 and V is TRBV5-1; the D is unclear. The CDR3 is 13 amino acids. Germline loops: CDR1 SGHRS, CDR2 YFSETQ.

Comment on this clone: Other nucleotide sequences from this sample produce the same CDR3. This chain joins TRBV4-1 and TRBJ2-1; 8 bases are a match to TRBD1. The germline CDR1 and CDR2 sequences are MGHRA and YSYEKL. V trimming: 4 bases; J trimming: 4 bases; junction bases outside the gene matches: 3. The CDR3 covers 14 residues. In DNA form, the CDR3 reads TGCGCCAGCAGCCCCGGACAGGGTTACAATGAGCAGTTCTTC. Translating gives CASSPGQGYNEQFF.

CDR3 sequence: CAISAGGSTGELFF. Written as DNA, the CDR3 is TGTGCCATCAGTGCTGGGGGGTCAACCGGGGAGCTGTTTTTT. J is TRBJ2-2 and V is TRBV10-3, with D possibly matching TRBD2 (6 bases). This CDR3 spans 14 amino acids. Trimming left V 4 bases short and J 5 bases short, with 11 bases between. Germline V CDR1 and CDR2: ENHRY, SYGVKD.

Worth noting for this clone: At one boundary the junction diverges from the germline segment, which might be a read error. This sequence joins TRBV7-9 and TRBJ2-7, with D hard to call. Germline CDR1 reads SEHNR; CDR2 reads FQNEAQ (reference sequence). CDR3 length: 16 amino acids. The CDR3 DNA is TGTTCCAGCAGCTTAGAAGGCGGCGGAAGAGGTCGCGAGCAGTACTTC. Translating it yields CSSSLEGGGRGREQYF.

This chain joins TRBV28 and TRBJ2-5, with D hard to call. CDR1 is MDHEN, CDR2 SYDVKM, per germline. The CDR3 sequence is 15 residues long. Trimming shortened V by 4 bases and J by 3 bases, and 15 bases separated the two germline ends. The DNA for the CDR3 is TGTGCCAGCAGTTCCCTTCTCCTCGCGGAAGAGACCCAGTACTTC. The encoded protein is CASSSLLLAEETQYF.

The chain's CDR3 is CASSIGTLTGVHNEQFF. CDR3 DNA sequence: TGTGCCAGCAGCATAGGGACCCTAACCGGGGTCCACAATGAGCAGTTCTTC. The chain joins TRBV7-9 to TRBJ2-1, with D possibly called TRBD1 or TRBD2 (5 bases each). The CDR3 totals 17 residues. Germline V gene lookup returns CDR1 SEHNR and CDR2 FQNEAQ (reference sequence). Trimming removed 5 bases at V and 5 bases at J, with 22 bases between.

The rearrangement joins TRBV7-9 to TRBJ2-3; D is possibly TRBD1 (5 bases). This CDR3 contains 14 residues. Germline V gives CDR1 SEHNR, CDR2 FQNEAQ (reference sequence). Trimming removed 4 bases from V and 2 bases from J, with 10 bases in between. CDR3 DNA: TGTGCCAGCAGCTCGACAGCAGTCACAGATACGCAGTATTTT. Its translation is CASSSTAVTDTQYF.

V usage is TRBV18 and J usage is TRBJ1-5; possibly TRBD1 for D (6 bases). The germline CDR1 and CDR2 sequences are KGHSH and LQKENI. The CDR3 runs to 14 residues. Trimming removed 4 bases from V and 1 base from J, with 8 bases in between. CDR3 in DNA: TGTGCCAGCTCACGAGGACAGAGCAATCAGCCCCAGCATTTT. Its protein is CASSRGQSNQPQHF.

About this clone: One junction end disagrees with the germline gene, perhaps due to a read error. This rearrangement joins TRBV2 to TRBJ2-4, with D possibly matching TRBD1 (6 bases). This CDR3 comprises 17 residues. Germline V CDR1 and CDR2: SNHLY, FYNNEI. CDR3 sequence reads: CASSEDGRGRAKNSQYF. CDR3 sequence (DNA): TGTGCCAGCAGTGAAGATGGCAGGGGACGTGCCAAAAACAGTCAGTACTTC.

The chain is built from TRBV7-9 and TRBJ2-5, with 7 positions matching TRBD1. The CDR3 has 14 amino acids. The trim removed 3 bases at V and 6 bases at J, leaving 7 bases unmatched. Germline V gene sequence: CDR1 SEHNR, CDR2 FQNEAQ (reference sequence). The CDR3 is CASSLGQGEKTQYF. In DNA form, the CDR3 reads TGTGCCAGCAGCTTGGGGCAGGGGGAAAAGACCCAGTACTTC.

This clone was detected only a few times. The V and J genes are TRBV4-1 and TRBJ1-1; no definite D call. Trimming shortened V by 3 bases and J by 1 base, and 15 bases separated the two germline ends. Germline V gene data show CDR1 as MGHRA and CDR2 as YSYEKL. The CDR3 covers 16 residues. In DNA form, the CDR3 reads TGCGCCAGCAGCCATTTACCCAACAATCAGAACACTGAAGCTTTCTTT. This codes for CASSHLPNNQNTEAFF.

The CDR3 reads CASSPGPGSYEQYF. The CDR3 DNA reads TGTGCCAGCAGTCCCGGTCCCGGGAGCTACGAGCAGTACTTC. The J gene is TRBJ2-7, the V gene TRBV6-5, with D maybe TRBD2 (6 bases). The germline CDR1 and CDR2 sequences are MNHEY and SVGAGI. The CDR3 sequence is 14 residues long. V lost 5 bases and J 3 bases, leaving 14 bases between the germline ends.

The genes are TRBV29-1 and TRBJ2-7; unclear D gene. Trimming took off 0 bases at V and 11 bases at J, with 14 bases between the two ends. The germline V gene encodes CDR1 SQVTM and CDR2 ANQGSEA. This CDR3 is 12 amino acids long. CDR3 loop: CSVEDQVLREYF. Here the CDR3 DNA reads TGCAGCGTTGAAGACCAGGTTTTAAGAGAGTACTTC.

This rearrangement joins TRBV10-2 to TRBJ2-1; TRBD2 agrees at 9 bases. CDR3 size: 15 residues. CDR1 is WSHSY and CDR2 is SAAADI in the germline V gene. The V segment lost 6 bases and the J segment 9 bases; nucleotides outside the gene matches: 12. DNA for the CDR3: TGCGCCAGCAGACCCGGGACTAGCCCGTCTTTTGAGCAGTTCTTC. Amino acids: CASRPGTSPSFEQFF.

V and J are TRBV6-4 and TRBJ2-3, with TRBD1 matching 9 bases. With 6 bases clipped from V and 1 base from J, the junction kept 5 bases outside the gene matches. This CDR3 is 15 amino acids long. Germline CDR1 reads MRHNA; CDR2 reads SNTAGT. DNA for the CDR3: TGTGCCAGCAGCTGGACAGGGGTGGGCACAGATACGCAGTATTTT. This translates into CASSWTGVGTDTQYF.

This clone is classed as medium-sized. V usage is TRBV5-1 and J usage is TRBJ2-1; a possible D gene is TRBD1 (5 bases). The germline CDR1 and CDR2 sequences are SGHRS and YFSETQ. V lost 0 bases and J 9 bases, leaving 13 bases between the germline ends. There are 14 residues in the CDR3. CDR3 region: CASSLVQGAGEQFF. In nucleotides, the CDR3 is TGCGCCAGCAGCTTGGTCCAGGGTGCAGGTGAGCAGTTCTTC.

The chain has TRBV7-2 and TRBJ2-3, with 7 bases aligning to TRBD2. Germline V gene lookup returns CDR1 SGHTA and CDR2 FQGNSA. V lost 3 bases, J lost 0 bases, and 9 bases stayed unmatched. The CDR3 is 17 residues long. CDR3 sequence reads: CASSFIWGSGSTDTQYF. CDR3 DNA: TGTGCCAGCAGCTTTATTTGGGGTAGCGGGAGCACAGATACGCAGTATTTT.

The chain combines TRBV5-1 with TRBJ2-6, with 13 nucleotides matching TRBD2. J gave up 0 bases and V 0 bases, and 0 bases lay outside the gene matches. The CDR3 is 18 amino acids. Germline V CDR1 and CDR2: SGHRS, YFSETQ. The CDR3 coding sequence is TGCGCCAGCAGCTTGGGACTAGCGGGGGGCTCTGGGGCCAACGTCCTGACTTTC. Translating it yields CASSLGLAGGSGANVLTF.

The rearrangement joins TRBV28 to TRBJ2-1; D is ambiguous. CDR3 size: 13 residues. Deletions cut 4 bases from V and 0 bases from J, with 4 bases between. In germline, CDR1 is MDHEN, CDR2 SYDVKM. The DNA of the CDR3 is TGTGCCAGCAGTTCTAGCTCCTACAATGAGCAGTTCTTC. Protein sequence: CASSSSSYNEQFF. Full variable domain (outside the CDR3, taken from reference TRBV28 and TRBJ2-1): DVKVTQSSRYLVKRTGEKVFLECVQDMDHENMFWYRQDPGLGLRLIYFSYDVKMKEKGDIPEGYSVSREKKERFSLILESASTNQTSMYLCASSSSSYNEQFFGPGTRLTVL.

The rearrangement joins TRBV5-6 to TRBJ2-7, with TRBD1 matching 12 bases. The CDR3 has 14 residues. The germline V gene encodes CDR1 SGHDT and CDR2 YYEEEE. V lost 3 bases, J lost 6 bases, and 4 bases stayed unmatched. As DNA, the CDR3 is TGTGCCAGCAGCTATGGGACAGGGGGCTCCGAGCAGTACTTC. Its translation: CASSYGTGGSEQYF.

This sequence joins TRBV11-2 and TRBJ1-6, with 8 bases lining up with TRBD1. The CDR3 totals 16 residues. Unmatched junction bases numbered 6, after V lost 6 bases and J lost 2 bases. CDR1 is SGHAT, CDR2 FQNNGV, per germline. The CDR3 loop reads CASRPGGDPYNSPLHF. The DNA of the CDR3 is TGTGCCAGCAGGCCAGGGGGCGACCCCTATAATTCACCCCTCCACTTT.

Comments on this clone: A read error is likely, as this CDR3 ends without the conserved phenylalanine or tryptophan. The rearrangement links TRBV14 to TRBJ2-7; D is possibly TRBD1 (6 bases). Germline CDR1 reads SGHDN; CDR2 reads FVKESK. Trimming stripped 3 bases from V and 6 bases from J, with 15 bases between. This CDR3 contains 14 residues. The CDR3 reads CASSQTTGFTEQYS. The CDR3 nucleotides are TGTGCCAGCAGCCAGACTACAGGGTTCACCGAGCAGTACTCC.

The table lists this clone with a few counts. The CDR3 sequence is CASRGGGLKTQYF. In DNA, the CDR3 is TGTGCCAGCCGCGGAGGGGGCTTAAAGACCCAGTACTTC. The chain uses TRBV6-5 and TRBJ2-5; D might be TRBD1 (7 bases). The ends were cut back, 8 bases at V and 6 bases at J, with 16 bases in the middle. The CDR3 sequence is 13 residues long. Germline CDR1 and CDR2: MNHEY and SVGAGI.

The CDR3 sequence: CASSLAETQYF. Here the CDR3 DNA reads TGCGCCAGCAGCCTAGCGGAGACCCAGTACTTC. The chain couples TRBV5-1 to TRBJ2-5, with D tentatively TRBD2 (6 bases). CDR3 size: 11 residues. Trimming cost V 4 bases and J 5 bases, with 6 bases left between them. Looked up from germline, CDR1 is SGHRS and CDR2 is YFSETQ.